Detailed here is one T cell receptor beta chain. The entry originates in a study of blood T cell repertoires in COVID-19. As for the study in general: PBMCs, B-cell-depleted T cells, or T cells provided the cDNA or gDNA that made up the material.

The CDR3 has 11 residues. V lost 3 bases, J lost 4 bases, and 3 bases lay in between. Germline CDR1 SEHNR, CDR2 FQNEAQ (reference sequence). The repertoire was sequenced with immunoSEQ multiplex PCR; TCRdb's copy has only in-frame clones and lacks some. Of 200,000 to 250,000 clones listed, over 75% were seen once; the top ten hold about 18%. The V gene is TRBV7-9, the J gene TRBJ1-2; no clear D gene. The sequence was obtained from a man aged 45-60 years with COVID-19, enrolled during active disease. Source material: peripheral blood. The CDR3 reads CASSLRYGYTF. CDR3 coding DNA: TGTGCCAGCAGCTTGCGCTATGGCTACACCTTC.